The 18 T cell receptor beta chains below come from one sample, sequenced in a study of T cells expressing NK-cell markers. TCRdb reprocessed the 5' RACE reads; each CDR3 protein has one entry and no DNA is given. The repertoire table contains about 390,000 distinct CDR3 sequences. Sequenced input: blood T cells: a sorted CD56 or NKG2C T cell subset, CD4+ or CD8+ T cells, or bulk PBMC T cells (not recorded which). The receptors stem from a woman aged 45-59 years in good health.

The J gene is TRBJ2-1, the V gene TRBV4-1; with no DNA, the TCRdb D assignment of TRBD2 cannot be verified. This CDR3 contains 18 residues. Germline lookup yields CDR1 MGHRA and CDR2 YSYEKL. The CDR3 loop reads CASSQARQLADSYNEQFF.

The chain is built from TRBV27 and TRBJ2-7; TCRdb lists TRBD2, though no DNA is available to test this call. The CDR3 sequence is 14 residues long. Germline lookup yields CDR1 MNHEY and CDR2 SMNVEV (reference sequence). The CDR3: CASSLTAAAYEQYF.

The J gene is TRBJ1-1, the V gene TRBV7-9; TCRdb gives TRBD1 as the D gene, but with no DNA this cannot be confirmed. The CDR3 consists of 14 residues. CDR1 SEHNR and CDR2 FQNEAQ come from the germline V gene (reference sequence). CDR3 loop: CASSAGGYNTEAFF.

The V and J genes are TRBV29-1 and TRBJ2-3; TCRdb designates TRBD2, a call that cannot be tested without DNA. Germline V gene lookup returns CDR1 SQVTM and CDR2 ANQGSEA. The CDR3 runs to 11 residues. The CDR3 here is CSAGTSDTQYF.

The J gene is TRBJ2-2, the V gene TRBV25-1; TCRdb proposes TRBD1, but this gene call is untestable without DNA. Germline CDR1 reads MGHDK; CDR2 reads SYGVNS. The CDR3 totals 16 residues. CDR3 in amino acids: CASSESGQGYTGELFF.

The V gene is TRBV24-1, the J gene TRBJ2-1. The CDR3 extends over 14 amino acids. From germline, CDR1 is KGHDR and CDR2 SFDVKD. CDR3 sequence: CATSDLPPYNEQFF.

The V and J genes are TRBV25-1 and TRBJ2-3; the TCRdb D gene call, TRBD1, has no DNA to confirm it. Germline V gene lookup returns CDR1 MGHDK and CDR2 SYGVNS. This CDR3 region has 12 residues. The CDR3 region is CASSGTVHTQYF.

The CDR3 region is CASRGGGSGNTIYF. The chain employs TRBV6-6 and TRBJ1-3. This CDR3 contains 14 residues. Germline V gives CDR1 MNHNY, CDR2 SVGAGI (reference sequence).

The CDR3 sequence: CSAQAVIGNTIYF. V and J are TRBV20-1 and TRBJ1-3. CDR1 and CDR2 (germline): DFQATT, SNEGSKA (reference sequence). The CDR3 length is 13 residues.

The chain uses TRBV2 and TRBJ1-1. The germline gives CDR1 SNHLY, CDR2 FYNNEI. There are 13 residues in the CDR3. The CDR3 protein is CASSERVEGEAFF.

V gene TRBV7-8 combines with J gene TRBJ2-2. The CDR3 covers 13 residues. CDR1 SGHVS and CDR2 FQNEAQ come from the germline V gene. The CDR3 protein is CASSSYRTGELFF. The whole variable domain, remainder taken from reference TRBV7-8 and TRBJ2-2, is GAGVSQSPRYKVAKRGQDVALRCDPISGHVSLFWYQQALGQGPEFLTYFQNEAQLDKSGLPSDRFFAERPEGSVSTLKIQRTQQEDSAVYLCASSSYRTGELFFGEGSRLTVL.

The chain joins TRBV4-1 to TRBJ2-2. Per the germline V gene, CDR1 is MGHRA and CDR2 is YSYEKL. This CDR3 contains 12 residues. CDR3 sequence reads: CASSRTSGELFF.

The chain combines TRBV28 with TRBJ2-7; TCRdb lists TRBD2, though no DNA is available to test this call. Germline V gene sequence: CDR1 MDHEN, CDR2 SYDVKM. There are 16 residues in the CDR3. The CDR3 sequence is CASTTHWTSLNYEQYF.

The rearrangement joins TRBV11-3 to TRBJ2-1; with no DNA, the TCRdb D assignment of TRBD2 cannot be verified. Germline lookup yields CDR1 SGHNT and CDR2 YENEEA. The CDR3 extends over 16 amino acids. CDR3 sequence reads: CASSLVWTSDYNEQFF.

The chain has TRBV3-1 and TRBJ2-1; the D call of TRBD2 rests on TCRdb alone, since no DNA is present to check it. CDR1 is LGHDT, CDR2 YNNKEL, per germline (reference sequence). The CDR3 is 16 residues long. The CDR3 here is CASSLIPRGNYNEQFF.

The gene calls are TRBV12-3 or TRBV12-4 and TRBJ2-4; TCRdb proposes TRBD2, but this gene call is untestable without DNA. The CDR3 consists of 13 residues. CDR3 region: CASRGTSTGIQYF.

The rearrangement uses TRBV30 and TRBJ1-1; TCRdb reports TRBD1, a call that lacks DNA to check it against. The germline CDR1 and CDR2 sequences are GTSNPN and SVGIG (reference sequence). CDR3 length: 13 residues. The CDR3 sequence: CAWSSQGATEAFF.

The CDR3 region is CASSWTVRDGYTF. This chain uses TRBV5-4 with TRBJ1-2; the TCRdb D gene call, TRBD1, has no DNA to confirm it. The CDR3 has 13 amino acids. Germline CDR1 is SGHNT and CDR2 is YYREEE (reference sequence).